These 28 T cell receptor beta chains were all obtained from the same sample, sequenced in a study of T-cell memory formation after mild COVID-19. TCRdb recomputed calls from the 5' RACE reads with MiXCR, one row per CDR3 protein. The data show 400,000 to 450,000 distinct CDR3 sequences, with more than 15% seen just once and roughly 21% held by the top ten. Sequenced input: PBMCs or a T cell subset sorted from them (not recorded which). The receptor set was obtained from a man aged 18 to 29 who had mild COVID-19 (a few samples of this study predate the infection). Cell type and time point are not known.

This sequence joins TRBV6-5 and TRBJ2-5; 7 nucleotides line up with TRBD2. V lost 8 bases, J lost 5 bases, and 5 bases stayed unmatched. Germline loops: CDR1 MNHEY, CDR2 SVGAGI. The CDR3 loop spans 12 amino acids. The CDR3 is CASEGGGETQYF. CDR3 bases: TGTGCCAGCGAGGGCGGGGGTGAGACCCAGTACTTC.

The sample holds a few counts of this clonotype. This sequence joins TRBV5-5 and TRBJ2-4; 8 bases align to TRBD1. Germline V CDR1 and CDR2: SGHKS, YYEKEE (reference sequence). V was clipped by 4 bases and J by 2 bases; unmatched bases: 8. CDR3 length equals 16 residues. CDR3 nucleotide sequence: TGTGCCAGCAGCGACGCAGGGGGCTCGACCAAAAACATTCAGTACTTC. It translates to CASSDAGGSTKNIQYF.

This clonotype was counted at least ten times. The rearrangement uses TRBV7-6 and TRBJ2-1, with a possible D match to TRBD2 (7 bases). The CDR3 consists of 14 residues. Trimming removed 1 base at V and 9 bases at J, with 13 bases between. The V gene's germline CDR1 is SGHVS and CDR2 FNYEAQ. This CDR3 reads CASSLGTGRGEQFF. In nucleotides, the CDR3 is TGTGCCAGCAGCTTAGGTACAGGGAGGGGTGAGCAGTTCTTC.

The CDR3 spells CASKPGNTGELFF. The CDR3 DNA reads TGTGCCAGCAAGCCAGGAAACACCGGGGAGCTGTTTTTT. The chain couples TRBV14 to TRBJ2-2; no clear D gene. V lost 7 bases, J lost 2 bases, and 8 bases lay in between. The CDR3 is 13 residues long. Germline V gene data show CDR1 as SGHDN and CDR2 as FVKESK.

The CDR3 nucleotides read TGTGCCAGTAGTAAATGGGGAAGTGAAGCCGCCGGGGAGCTGTTTTTT. Translated, it gives CASSKWGSEAAGELFF. This sequence joins TRBV19 and TRBJ2-2; no firm D call. This CDR3 has 16 amino acids. V was cut by 4 bases and J by 6 bases, with 18 bases left in between. The germline V gene encodes CDR1 LNHDA and CDR2 SQIVND (reference sequence).

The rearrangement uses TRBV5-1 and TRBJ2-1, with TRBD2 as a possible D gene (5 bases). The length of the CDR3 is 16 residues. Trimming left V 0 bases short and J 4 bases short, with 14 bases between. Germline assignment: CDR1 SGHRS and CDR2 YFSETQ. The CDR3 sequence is CASSLAGIIGYNEQFF. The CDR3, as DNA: TGCGCCAGCAGCTTGGCCGGGATCATAGGTTACAATGAGCAGTTCTTC.

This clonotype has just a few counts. The CDR3 loop reads CASSDSRSGGPETQYF. CDR3 bases: TGTGCCAGCAGTGACTCGAGAAGCGGAGGCCCAGAGACCCAGTACTTC. The V gene is TRBV6-4, the J gene TRBJ2-5; the D gene is possibly TRBD2 (5 bases). The CDR3 contains 16 residues. V lost 0 bases and J 4 bases, leaving 15 bases between the germline ends. CDR1 and CDR2 (germline): MRHNA, SNTAGT.

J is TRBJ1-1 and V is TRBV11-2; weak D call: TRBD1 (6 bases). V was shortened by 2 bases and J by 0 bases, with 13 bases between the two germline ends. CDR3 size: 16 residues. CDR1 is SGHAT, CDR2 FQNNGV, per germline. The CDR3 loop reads CASSLTGNSLNTEAFF. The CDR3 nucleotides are TGTGCCAGCAGCTTAACAGGGAATAGCTTGAACACTGAAGCTTTCTTT.

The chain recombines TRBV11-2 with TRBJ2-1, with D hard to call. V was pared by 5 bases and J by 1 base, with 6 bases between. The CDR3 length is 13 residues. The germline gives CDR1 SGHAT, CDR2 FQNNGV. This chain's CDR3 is CASSRVSYNEQFF. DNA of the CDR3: TGTGCCAGCAGCAGAGTATCCTACAATGAGCAGTTCTTC.

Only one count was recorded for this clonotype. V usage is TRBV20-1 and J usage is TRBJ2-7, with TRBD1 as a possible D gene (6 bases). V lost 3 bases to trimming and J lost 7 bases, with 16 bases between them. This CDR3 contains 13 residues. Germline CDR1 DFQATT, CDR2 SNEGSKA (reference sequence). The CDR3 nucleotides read TGCAGTGCTAGTAAGGCAGGGGCGAGGGAGCAGTACTTC. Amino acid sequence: CSASKAGAREQYF.

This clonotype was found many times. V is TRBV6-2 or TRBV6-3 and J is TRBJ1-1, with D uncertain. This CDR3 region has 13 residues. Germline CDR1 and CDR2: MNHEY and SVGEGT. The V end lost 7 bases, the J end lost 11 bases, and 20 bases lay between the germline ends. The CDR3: CASTTGRPLRAFF. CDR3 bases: TGTGCCAGCACTACGGGCAGGCCCCTTCGCGCTTTCTTT.

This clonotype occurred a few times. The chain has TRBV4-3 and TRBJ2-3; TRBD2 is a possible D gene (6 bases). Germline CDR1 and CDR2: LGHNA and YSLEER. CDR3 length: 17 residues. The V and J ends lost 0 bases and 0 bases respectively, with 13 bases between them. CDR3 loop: CASSQDLPAGSTDTQYF. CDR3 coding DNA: TGCGCCAGCAGCCAAGATCTCCCAGCGGGTAGCACAGATACGCAGTATTTT.

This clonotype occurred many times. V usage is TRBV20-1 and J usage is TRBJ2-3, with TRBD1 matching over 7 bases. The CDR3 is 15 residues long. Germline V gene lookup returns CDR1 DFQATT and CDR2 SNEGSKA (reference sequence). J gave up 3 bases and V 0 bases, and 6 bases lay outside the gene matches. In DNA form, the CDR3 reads TGCAGTGCTAGAGACCGCAGGGGGAAAACAGATACGCAGTATTTT. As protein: CSARDRRGKTDTQYF.

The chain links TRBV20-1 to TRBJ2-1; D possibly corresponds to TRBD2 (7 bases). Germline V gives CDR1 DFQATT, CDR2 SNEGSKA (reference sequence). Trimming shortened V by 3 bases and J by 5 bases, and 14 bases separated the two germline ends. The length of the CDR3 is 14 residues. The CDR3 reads CSASKGGPDNEQFF. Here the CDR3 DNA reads TGCAGTGCTAGTAAGGGGGGGCCGGACAATGAGCAGTTCTTC.

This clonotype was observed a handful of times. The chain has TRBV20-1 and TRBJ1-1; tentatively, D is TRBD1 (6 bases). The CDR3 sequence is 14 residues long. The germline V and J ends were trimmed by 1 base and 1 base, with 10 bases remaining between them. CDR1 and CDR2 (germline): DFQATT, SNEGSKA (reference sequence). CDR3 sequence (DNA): TGCAGTGCTAGAGGGGACACCTCGAACACTGAAGCTTTCTTT. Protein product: CSARGDTSNTEAFF.

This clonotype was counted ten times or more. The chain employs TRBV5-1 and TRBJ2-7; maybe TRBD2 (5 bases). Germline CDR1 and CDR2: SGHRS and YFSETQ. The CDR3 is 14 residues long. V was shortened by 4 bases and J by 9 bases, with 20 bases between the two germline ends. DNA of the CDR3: TGCGCCAGCAGCACTGGGAGCTTTCTTTCCCCGCAGTACTTC. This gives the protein CASSTGSFLSPQYF.

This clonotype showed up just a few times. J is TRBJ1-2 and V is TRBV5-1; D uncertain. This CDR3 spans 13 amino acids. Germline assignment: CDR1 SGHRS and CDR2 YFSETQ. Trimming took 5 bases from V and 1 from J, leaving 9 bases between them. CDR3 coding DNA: TGCGCCAGCAGGACCACAGTTAACTATGGCTACACCTTC. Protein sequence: CASRTTVNYGYTF. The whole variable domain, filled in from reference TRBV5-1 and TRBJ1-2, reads KAGVTQTPRYLIKTRGQQVTLSCSPISGHRSVSWYQQTPGQGLQFLFEYFSETQRNKGNFPGRFSGRQFSNSRSEMNVSTLELGDSALYLCASRTTVNYGYTFGSGTRLTVV.

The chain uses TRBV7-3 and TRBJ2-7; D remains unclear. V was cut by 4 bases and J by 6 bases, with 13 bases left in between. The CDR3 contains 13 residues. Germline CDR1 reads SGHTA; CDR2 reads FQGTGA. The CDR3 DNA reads TGTGCCAGCAGCTCCTGGCTTGGGGTCGAGCAGTACGTC. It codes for CASSSWLGVEQYV.

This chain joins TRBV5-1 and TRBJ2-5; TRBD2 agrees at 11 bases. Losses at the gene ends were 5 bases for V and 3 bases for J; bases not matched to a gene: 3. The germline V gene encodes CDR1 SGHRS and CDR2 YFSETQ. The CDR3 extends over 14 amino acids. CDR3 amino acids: CASRGLAVKETQYF. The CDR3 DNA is TGCGCCAGCAGGGGACTAGCGGTGAAAGAGACCCAGTACTTC.

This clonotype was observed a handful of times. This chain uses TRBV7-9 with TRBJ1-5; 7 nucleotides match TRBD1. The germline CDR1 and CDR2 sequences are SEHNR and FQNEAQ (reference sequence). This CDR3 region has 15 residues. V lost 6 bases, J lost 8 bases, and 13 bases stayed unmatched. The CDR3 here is CASSTLGRGLEPQHF. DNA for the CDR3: TGTGCCAGCAGTACGTTGGGGAGGGGGCTAGAGCCCCAGCATTTT.

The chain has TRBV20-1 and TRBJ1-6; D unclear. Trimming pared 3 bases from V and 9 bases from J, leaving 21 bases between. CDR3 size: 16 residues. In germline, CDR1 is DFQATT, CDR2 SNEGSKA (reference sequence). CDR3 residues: CSARAGSETRRSPLHF. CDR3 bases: TGCAGTGCTAGGGCCGGGTCGGAAACCCGTCGTTCACCCCTCCACTTT.

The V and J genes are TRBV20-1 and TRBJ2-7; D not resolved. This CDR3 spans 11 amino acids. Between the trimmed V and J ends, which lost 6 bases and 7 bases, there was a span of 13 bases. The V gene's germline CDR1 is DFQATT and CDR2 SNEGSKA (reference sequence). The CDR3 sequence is CSALPGREQYV. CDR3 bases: TGCAGTGCCCTACCCGGACGGGAGCAGTACGTC.

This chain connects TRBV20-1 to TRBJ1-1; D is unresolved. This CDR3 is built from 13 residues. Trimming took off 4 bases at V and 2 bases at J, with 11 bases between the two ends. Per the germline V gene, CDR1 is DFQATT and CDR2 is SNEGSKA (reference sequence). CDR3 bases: TGCAGTGCTAAGACCGACGTAAACACTGAAGCTTTCTTT. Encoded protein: CSAKTDVNTEAFF.

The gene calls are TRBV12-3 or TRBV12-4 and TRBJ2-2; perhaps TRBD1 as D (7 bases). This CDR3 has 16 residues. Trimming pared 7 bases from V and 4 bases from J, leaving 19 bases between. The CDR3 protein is CASTNGPGGPTGELFF. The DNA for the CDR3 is TGTGCCAGCACTAATGGCCCAGGGGGGCCCACCGGGGAGCTGTTTTTT.

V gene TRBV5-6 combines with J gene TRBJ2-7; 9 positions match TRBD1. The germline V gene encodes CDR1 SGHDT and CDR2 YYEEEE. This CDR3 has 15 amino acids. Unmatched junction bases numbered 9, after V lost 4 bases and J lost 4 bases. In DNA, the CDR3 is TGTGCCAGCAGCCTATGGAACAGGGGGCAGTACGAGCAGTACTTC. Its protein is CASSLWNRGQYEQYF.

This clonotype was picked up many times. CDR3 residues: CASSQVPGQETQYF. CDR3 sequence (DNA): TGCGCCAGCAGCCAAGTTCCAGGACAAGAGACCCAGTACTTC. V usage is TRBV4-1 and J usage is TRBJ2-5; no clear D. This CDR3 is 14 amino acids long. The germline V gene has CDR1 MGHRA and CDR2 YSYEKL. The germline V and J ends were trimmed by 1 base and 2 bases, with 8 bases remaining between them.

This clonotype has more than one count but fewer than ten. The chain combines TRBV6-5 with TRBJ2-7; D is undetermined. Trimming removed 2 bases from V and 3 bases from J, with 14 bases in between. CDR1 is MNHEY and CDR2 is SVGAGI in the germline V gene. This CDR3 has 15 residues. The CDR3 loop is CASSYAHRFLYEQYF. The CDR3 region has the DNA TGTGCCAGCAGTTACGCACACCGTTTCCTCTACGAGCAGTACTTC.

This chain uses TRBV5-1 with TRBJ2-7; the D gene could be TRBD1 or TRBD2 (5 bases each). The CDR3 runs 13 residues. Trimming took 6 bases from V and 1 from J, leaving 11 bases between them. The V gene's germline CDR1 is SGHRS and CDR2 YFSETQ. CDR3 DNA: TGCGCCAGCACCCGGGACGTTTCCTACGAGCAGTACGTC. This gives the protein CASTRDVSYEQYV.